The 16 T cell receptor beta chains in this list originate from one sample, sequenced in a study of regulatory T cells in long-lasting Graves disease. Time point indicated: newly diagnosed GD, antithyroid drugs for less than 3 months. After RNA was extracted from PBMCs, the TCR library was made from it. Arm-PCR with iRepertoire HTBI primers amplified the CDR3 regions for these TCR beta libraries. TCRdb passed the multiplex PCR reads through MiXCR, listing each CDR3 protein once. The sample lists about 420,000 distinct CDR3 sequences, around 17% occurring once. This sample also appeared in a second study, on T cells in Graves' hyperthyroidism and ophthalmopathy.

The specimen comprised peripheral blood mononuclear cells (PBMCs), sampled at new diagnosis, from a patient treated with antithyroid drugs. Every receptor here comes from a woman between 18 and 29 years old with Graves disease.

This clonotype was seen ten or more times. For the CDR3, the DNA is TGTGCCTGGAGTAGAGTTGCGGGAGGGGAGACCCAGTACTTC. This translates into CAWSRVAGGETQYF. This sequence joins TRBV30 and TRBJ2-5; 9 nucleotides match TRBD2. Germline lookup yields CDR1 GTSNPN and CDR2 SVGIG (reference sequence). The ends lost 2 bases at V and 5 bases at J; junction bases unmatched: 6. CDR3 length: 14 residues.

There are many counts of this clonotype. V gene TRBV20-1 combines with J gene TRBJ1-2, with a tentative D call TRBD1 (6 bases). CDR3 length: 15 residues. V dropped 1 base and J dropped 4 bases, with 16 bases sitting between them. Germline CDR1 is DFQATT and CDR2 is SNEGSKA (reference sequence). The CDR3 protein is CSARVEDSFLYGYTF. In nucleotides, the CDR3 is TGCAGTGCTAGAGTTGAGGACAGCTTCCTCTATGGCTACACCTTC.

This clonotype occurred many times. J is TRBJ2-2 and V is TRBV29-1; 9 positions agree with TRBD2. The CDR3 is made up of 14 amino acids. Germline V CDR1 and CDR2: SQVTM, ANQGSEA. Trimming took 7 bases from V and 3 from J; bases not matched to a gene: 6. This chain's CDR3 is CSAPLAGHTGELFF. The CDR3 DNA sequence: TGCAGCGCACCTCTAGCGGGACACACCGGGGAGCTGTTTTTT.

This clonotype was observed a handful of times. The chain carries TRBV20-1 and TRBJ2-7; TRBD2 is a possible D gene (6 bases). The V and J ends lost 1 base and 4 bases respectively, with 14 bases between them. CDR3 length: 14 residues. Germline CDR1 reads DFQATT; CDR2 reads SNEGSKA (reference sequence). The CDR3 loop is CSARGRELGYEQYF. DNA of the CDR3: TGCAGTGCTAGAGGGAGGGAGTTAGGATACGAGCAGTACTTC.

This clonotype came up many times. The gene calls are TRBV24-1 and TRBJ2-1; the D call may be TRBD1 or TRBD2 (7 bases each). V was pared by 3 bases and J by 3 bases, with 20 bases between. The CDR3 spans 18 residues. Germline CDR1 KGHDR, CDR2 SFDVKD. The CDR3 sequence is CATSDTPGGQSRYNEQFF. Written as DNA, the CDR3 is TGTGCCACCAGTGATACCCCGGGGGGACAGAGCCGCTACAATGAGCAGTTCTTC.

This clonotype showed up many times. This chain links TRBV7-2 with TRBJ2-7; 8 bases are a match to TRBD1. This CDR3 has 15 residues. Germline V gene lookup returns CDR1 SGHTA and CDR2 FQGNSA. Losses at the gene ends were 4 bases for V and 1 base for J; bases not matched to a gene: 6. The CDR3 coding sequence is TGTGCCAGCAGCTCAATCGGGACAGGTTCCTACGAGCAGTACTTC. This translates into CASSSIGTGSYEQYF.

About this clonotype itself: This likely traces to a read error, being one base from a far larger clone. This chain links TRBV6-5 with TRBJ2-5, with 7 bases matching TRBD2. The J call may be mistaken, given a closer DNA end match to TRBJ2-1. CDR1 is MNHEY, CDR2 SVGAGI, per germline. The CDR3 spans 14 residues. CDR3 protein: CASSYSRENYEQFF. The CDR3 nucleotides are TGTGCCAGCAGTTACTCGCGGGAGAACTACGAGCAGTTCTTC.

This clonotype came up many times. This rearrangement joins TRBV10-3 to TRBJ1-5; 7 positions match TRBD1. The CDR3 sequence is 16 residues long. Germline values: CDR1 ENHRY, CDR2 SYGVKD. V lost 5 bases, J lost 0 bases, and 7 bases stayed unmatched. In DNA, the CDR3 is TGTGCCATCAGTCCTTCTGAGGGGGCTAGCAATCAGCCCCAGCATTTT. This translates into CAISPSEGASNQPQHF.

Notes on this clonotype: This may stem from a read error, because a much larger clone lies one nucleotide away. The rearrangement links TRBV6-1 to TRBJ2-2, with TRBD1 matching over 8 bases. Germline CDR1 is MNHNS and CDR2 is SASEGT. This CDR3 is built from 14 residues. J was trimmed by 4 bases and V by 6 bases; bases with no gene match: 4. CDR3 loop: CASSRDRTTGELFF. CDR3 DNA: TGTGCCAGCAGCCGGGACAGGACCACCGGGGAGCTGTTTTTT.

The chain has TRBV28 and TRBJ2-1; TRBD2 agrees at 16 bases. Germline V CDR1 and CDR2: MDHEN, SYDVKM. The CDR3 is 18 residues long. Losses at the gene ends were 6 bases for V and 7 bases for J; bases not matched to a gene: 12. The CDR3 sequence: CASSRGGTSGRAGNEQFF. The DNA for the CDR3 is TGTGCCAGCAGCCGAGGGGGGACTAGCGGGAGGGCCGGGAATGAGCAGTTCTTC.

This chain links TRBV7-9 with TRBJ1-1; possibly TRBD1 for D (5 bases). CDR1 and CDR2 from the germline V gene are SEHNR and FQNEAQ (reference sequence). With 1 base removed from V and 5 bases from J, the gap between germline ends came to 11 bases. The CDR3 sequence is 14 residues long. CDR3 loop: CASSLEGVGTEAFF. DNA for the CDR3: TGTGCCAGCAGCTTAGAAGGGGTGGGAACTGAAGCTTTCTTT.

This clonotype was counted many times. The V call is TRBV4-1, the J call TRBJ1-1; 9 bases match TRBD1. The V segment lost 1 base and the J segment 2 bases; nucleotides outside the gene matches: 2. Germline CDR1 reads MGHRA; CDR2 reads YSYEKL. The CDR3 covers 15 residues. The CDR3 nucleotides are TGCGCCAGCAGCCAAGGGGACAGGGCTAACACTGAAGCTTTCTTT. This translates into CASSQGDRANTEAFF.

Regarding this clonotype: The germline gene is not matched at one end of the junction; a read error may be the cause. This chain links TRBV7-9 with TRBJ2-3; TRBD1 matches at 10 bases. CDR3 length equals 16 residues. Per germline, CDR1 SEHNR and CDR2 FQNEAQ (reference sequence). As DNA, the CDR3 is TGTGCCAGCAGCCTAGCGACAGGGGGCATCACAGATACGCAGTATTTT. This gives the protein CASSLATGGITDTQYF.

This clonotype occurred once. The chain is built from TRBV18 and TRBJ2-1, with TRBD1 identical over 8 bases. The CDR3 contains 16 residues. J lost 6 bases, V lost 4 bases, and 11 bases had no gene match. The V gene's germline CDR1 is KGHSH and CDR2 LQKENI. The CDR3 protein is CASSLRAGTGFNEQFF. The CDR3 bases are TGTGCCAGCTCACTTCGAGCCGGGACAGGATTCAATGAGCAGTTCTTC.

This clonotype was observed at least ten times. The rearrangement links TRBV5-1 to TRBJ2-1; D is unclear. Looked up from germline, CDR1 is SGHRS and CDR2 is YFSETQ. V was clipped by 0 bases and J by 1 base, with 11 bases between them. CDR3 length: 16 amino acids. The CDR3 here is CASSLEALLSYNEQFF. In nucleotides, the CDR3 is TGCGCCAGCAGCTTGGAGGCGCTTTTGTCCTACAATGAGCAGTTCTTC.

This clonotype was counted many times. This sequence joins TRBV28 and TRBJ2-4; a weak D match, TRBD1 (6 bases). Trimming shortened V by 4 bases and J by 1 base, and 14 bases separated the two germline ends. Germline V CDR1 and CDR2: MDHEN, SYDVKM. The length of the CDR3 is 16 residues. For the CDR3, the DNA is TGTGCCAGCAGTTCCAGGGGTAGTAAGGCCAAAAACATTCAGTACTTC. This translates into CASSSRGSKAKNIQYF.